Reported below is one T cell receptor (beta chain). This sample was taken from a study of cytomegalovirus exposure and HLA in healthy donors. Both 60 Vbeta primers and 13 Jbeta primers went into the PCR. Measured with immunoSEQ multiplex PCR; TCRdb has only the in-frame clones, and not every one. The sample has approximately 150,000 clones, roughly 80% seen once; the top ten hold 1.5% to 2%. The junction had 9 bases not matched to a gene; V was cut back by 4 bases and J by 6 bases. This CDR3 is 15 amino acids long. Germline loops: CDR1 MNHEY, CDR2 SMNVEV (reference sequence). The receptor comes from a human donor in good health. Sample: PBMCs. V and J are TRBV27 and TRBJ1-2, with 9 nucleotides matching TRBD1. CDR3 region: CASSWGQGRSNGYTF. CDR3 in DNA: TGTGCCAGCAGTTGGGGACAGGGAAGAAGCAATGGCTACACCTTC.